A single T cell receptor beta chain is shown here with its context. Its antigen is unknown. These data belong to a study of neurological immune-mediated disorders. Documented time point: longitudinal time-point 1 (baseline). The unsorted libraries were prepared from 2 million PBMCs (stored at -80 C). Study observations and caveats: HTLV-1-associated myelopathy ranked highest for TCR clonal expansion and multiple sclerosis lowest, beneath healthy controls. Private repertoires in all groups were suggested, as expanded clones shared no CDR3 amino acid sequences across subjects.

TCRdb recomputed calls from the 5' RACE reads with MiXCR, one row per CDR3 protein. The sample has 71,000 or so distinct CDR3 sequences; roughly an eighth are singletons. Germline-derived CDR1 and CDR2 are MNHEY and SMNVEV (reference sequence). This CDR3 is built from 12 residues. The ends were cut back, 5 bases at V and 5 bases at J, with 10 bases in the middle. The sequenced material came from PBMCs. The rearrangement uses TRBV27 and TRBJ2-7; D unclear. This TCR derives from a female donor with HTLV-1-associated myelopathy (HAM/TSP). The CDR3 spells CASSDSYHEQYF. CDR3 DNA: TGTGCCAGCAGTGATAGCTATCACGAGCAGTACTTC.